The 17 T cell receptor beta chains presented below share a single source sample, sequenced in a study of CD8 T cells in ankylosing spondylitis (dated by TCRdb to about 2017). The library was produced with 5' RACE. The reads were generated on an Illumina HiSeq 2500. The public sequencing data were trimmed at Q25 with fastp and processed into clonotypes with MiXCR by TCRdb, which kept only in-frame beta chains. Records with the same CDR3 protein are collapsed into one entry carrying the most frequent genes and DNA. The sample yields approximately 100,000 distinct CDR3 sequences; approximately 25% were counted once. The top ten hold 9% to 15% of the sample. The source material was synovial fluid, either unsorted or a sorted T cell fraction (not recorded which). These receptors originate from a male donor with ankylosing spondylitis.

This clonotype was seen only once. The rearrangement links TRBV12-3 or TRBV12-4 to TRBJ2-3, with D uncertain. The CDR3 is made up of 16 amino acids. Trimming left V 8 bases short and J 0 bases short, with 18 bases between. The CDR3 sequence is CASLGLHKASTDTQYF. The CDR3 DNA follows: TGTGCCAGCCTTGGCCTACACAAAGCTAGCACAGATACGCAGTATTTT.

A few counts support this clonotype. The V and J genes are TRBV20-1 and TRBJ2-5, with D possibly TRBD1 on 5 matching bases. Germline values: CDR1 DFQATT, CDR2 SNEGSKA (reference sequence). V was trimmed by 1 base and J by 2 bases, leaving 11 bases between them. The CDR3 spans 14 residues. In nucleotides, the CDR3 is TGCAGTGCTAGAGTGATCGGACATCAAGAGACCCAGTACTTC. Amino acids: CSARVIGHQETQYF.

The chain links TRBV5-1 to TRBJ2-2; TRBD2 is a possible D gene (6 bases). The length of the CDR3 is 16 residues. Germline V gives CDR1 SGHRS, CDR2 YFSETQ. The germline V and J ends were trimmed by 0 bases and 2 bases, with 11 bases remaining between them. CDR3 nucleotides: TGCGCCAGCAGCTTGGCCCGGGGGACCAACACCGGGGAGCTGTTTTTT. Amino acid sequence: CASSLARGTNTGELFF.

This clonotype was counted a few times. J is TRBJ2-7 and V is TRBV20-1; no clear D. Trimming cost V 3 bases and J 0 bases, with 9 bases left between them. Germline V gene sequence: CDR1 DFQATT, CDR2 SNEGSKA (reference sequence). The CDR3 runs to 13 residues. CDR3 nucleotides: TGCAGTGCTAGCACGGGCCGCTCCTACGAGCAGTACTTC. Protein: CSASTGRSYEQYF.

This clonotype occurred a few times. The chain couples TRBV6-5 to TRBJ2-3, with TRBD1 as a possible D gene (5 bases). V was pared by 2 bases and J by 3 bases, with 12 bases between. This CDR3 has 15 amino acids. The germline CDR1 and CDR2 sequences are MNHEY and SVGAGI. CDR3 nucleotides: TGTGCCAGCAGTTACATCCAGGGTTTGACAGATACGCAGTATTTT. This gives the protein CASSYIQGLTDTQYF.

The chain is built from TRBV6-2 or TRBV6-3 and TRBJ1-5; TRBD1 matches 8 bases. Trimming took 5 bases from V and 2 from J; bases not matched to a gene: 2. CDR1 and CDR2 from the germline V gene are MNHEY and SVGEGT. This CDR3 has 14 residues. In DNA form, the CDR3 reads TGTGCCAGCAGTGGACAGGGAGGCAATCAGCCCCAGCATTTT. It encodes CASSGQGGNQPQHF.

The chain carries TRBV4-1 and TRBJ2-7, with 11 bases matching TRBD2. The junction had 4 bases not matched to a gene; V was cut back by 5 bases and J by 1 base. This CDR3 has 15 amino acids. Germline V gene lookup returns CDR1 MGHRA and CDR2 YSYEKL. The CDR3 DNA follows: TGCGCCAGCAGCAAGGGACTAGCGGCTTCCTACGAGCAGTACTTC. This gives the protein CASSKGLAASYEQYF.

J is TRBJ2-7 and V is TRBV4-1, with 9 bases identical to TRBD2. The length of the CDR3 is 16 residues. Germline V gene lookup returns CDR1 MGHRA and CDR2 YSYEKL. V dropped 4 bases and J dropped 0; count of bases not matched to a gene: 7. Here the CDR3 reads CASSPGASGTSYEQYV. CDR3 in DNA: TGCGCCAGCAGCCCGGGCGCTAGCGGGACCTCCTACGAGCAGTACGTC.

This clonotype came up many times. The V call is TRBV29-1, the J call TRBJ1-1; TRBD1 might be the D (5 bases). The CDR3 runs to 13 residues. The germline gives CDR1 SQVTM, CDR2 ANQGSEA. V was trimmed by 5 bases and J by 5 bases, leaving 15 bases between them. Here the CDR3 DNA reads TGCAGCGTTCGTTCGGCAGGGTATACTGAAGCTTTCTTT. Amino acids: CSVRSAGYTEAFF.

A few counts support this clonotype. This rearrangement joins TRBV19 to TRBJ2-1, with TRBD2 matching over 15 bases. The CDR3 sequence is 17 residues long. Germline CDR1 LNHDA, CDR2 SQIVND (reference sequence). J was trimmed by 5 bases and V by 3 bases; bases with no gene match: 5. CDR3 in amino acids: CASSIGLAGGPDNEQFF. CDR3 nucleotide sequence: TGTGCCAGTAGTATCGGACTAGCGGGAGGGCCTGACAATGAGCAGTTCTTC.

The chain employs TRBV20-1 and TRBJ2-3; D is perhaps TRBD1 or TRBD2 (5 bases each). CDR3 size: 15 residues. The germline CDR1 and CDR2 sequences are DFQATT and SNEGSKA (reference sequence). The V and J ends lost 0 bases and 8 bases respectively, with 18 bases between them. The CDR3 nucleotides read TGCAGTGCTAGAGATCGGGGCCAGGGAATGGGTACGCAGTATTTT. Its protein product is CSARDRGQGMGTQYF.

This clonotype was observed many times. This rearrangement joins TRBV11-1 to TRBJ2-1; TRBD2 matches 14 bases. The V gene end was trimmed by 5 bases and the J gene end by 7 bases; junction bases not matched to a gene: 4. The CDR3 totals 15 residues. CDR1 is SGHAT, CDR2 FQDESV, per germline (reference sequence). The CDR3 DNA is TGTGCCAGCAGCCGGACTAGCGGGAGGAGTAATGAGCAGTTCTTC. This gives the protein CASSRTSGRSNEQFF.

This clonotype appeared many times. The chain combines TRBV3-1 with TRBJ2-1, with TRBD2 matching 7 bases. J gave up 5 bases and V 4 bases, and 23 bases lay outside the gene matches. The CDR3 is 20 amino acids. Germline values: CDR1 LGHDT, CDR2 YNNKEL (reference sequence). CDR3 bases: TGTGCCAGCAGCCCACAAGGAGAGGGAGGGGAGGTCGCTATACACAATGAGCAGTTCTTC. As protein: CASSPQGEGGEVAIHNEQFF.

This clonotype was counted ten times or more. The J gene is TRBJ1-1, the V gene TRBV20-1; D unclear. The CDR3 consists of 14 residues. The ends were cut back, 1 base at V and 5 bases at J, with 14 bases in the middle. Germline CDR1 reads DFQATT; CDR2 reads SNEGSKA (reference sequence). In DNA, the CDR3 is TGCAGTGCTAGAGTTATGGACGGGAGGACTGAAGCTTTCTTT. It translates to CSARVMDGRTEAFF.

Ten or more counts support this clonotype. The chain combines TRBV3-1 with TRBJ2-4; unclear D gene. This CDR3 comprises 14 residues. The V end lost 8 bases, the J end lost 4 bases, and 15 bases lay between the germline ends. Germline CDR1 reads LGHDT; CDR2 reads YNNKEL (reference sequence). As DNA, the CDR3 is TGTGCCAGCGCCAGCGAGGTGGGGAAAAACATTCAGTACTTC. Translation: CASASEVGKNIQYF.

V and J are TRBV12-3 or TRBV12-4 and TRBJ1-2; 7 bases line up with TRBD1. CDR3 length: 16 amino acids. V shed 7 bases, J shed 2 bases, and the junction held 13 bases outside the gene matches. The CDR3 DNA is TGTGCCAGCATAGGGGGCGACGGGACCTCCAACTATGGCTACACCTTC. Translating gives CASIGGDGTSNYGYTF.

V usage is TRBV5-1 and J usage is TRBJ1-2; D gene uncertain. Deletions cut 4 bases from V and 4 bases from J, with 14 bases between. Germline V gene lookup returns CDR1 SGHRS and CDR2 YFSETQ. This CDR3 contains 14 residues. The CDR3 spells CASSPGEGSYGYTF. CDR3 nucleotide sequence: TGCGCCAGCAGCCCCGGAGAGGGTAGCTATGGCTACACCTTC.